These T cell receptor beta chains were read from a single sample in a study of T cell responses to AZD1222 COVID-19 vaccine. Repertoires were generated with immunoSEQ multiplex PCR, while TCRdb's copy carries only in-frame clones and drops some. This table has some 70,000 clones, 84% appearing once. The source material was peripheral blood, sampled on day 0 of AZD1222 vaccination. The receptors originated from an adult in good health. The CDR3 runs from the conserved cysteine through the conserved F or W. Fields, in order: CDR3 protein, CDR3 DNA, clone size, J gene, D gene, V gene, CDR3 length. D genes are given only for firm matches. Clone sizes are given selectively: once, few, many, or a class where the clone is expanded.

CDR3aa: CAISEPGSYGYTF; CDR3nt: TGTGCCATCAGTGAGCCAGGGTCCTATGGCTACACCTTC; abundance: -; j_gene: TRBJ1-2; d_gene: -; v_gene: TRBV10-3; len: 13
CDR3aa: CASSRLTGQGADTQYF; CDR3nt: TGTGCCAGCTCTCGCCTCACGGGACAGGGCGCAGATACGCAGTATTTT; abundance: few; j_gene: TRBJ2-3; d_gene: TRBD1; v_gene: TRBV18; len: 16
CDR3aa: CASSTQGFYNSPLHF; CDR3nt: TGTGCCAGCAGTACTCAGGGATTTTATAATTCACCCCTCCACTTT; abundance: -; j_gene: TRBJ1-6; d_gene: -; v_gene: TRBV27; len: 15
CDR3aa: CSVEWAYNEQFF; CDR3nt: TGCAGCGTTGAATGGGCCTACAATGAGCAGTTCTTC; abundance: -; j_gene: TRBJ2-1; d_gene: -; v_gene: TRBV29-1; len: 12
CDR3aa: CAWSTFPGGARGDEQFF; CDR3nt: TGTGCCTGGAGTACATTCCCCGGGGGGGCACGTGGCGATGAGCAGTTCTTC; abundance: -; j_gene: TRBJ2-1; d_gene: TRBD2; v_gene: TRBV30; len: 17
CDR3aa: CASSFDNRGSYEQYF; CDR3nt: TGTGCCAGCAGCTTCGACAACAGGGGCTCCTACGAGCAGTACTTC; abundance: -; j_gene: TRBJ2-7; d_gene: TRBD1; v_gene: TRBV11-2; len: 15
CDR3aa: CASSQRTGDTGELFF; CDR3nt: TGCGCCAGCAGCCAGCGGACAGGGGACACCGGGGAGCTGTTTTTT; abundance: -; j_gene: TRBJ2-2; d_gene: TRBD1; v_gene: TRBV4-1; len: 15
CDR3aa: CASSPRTIGELFF; CDR3nt: TGTGCCAGCAGTCCCAGGACAATCGGGGAGCTGTTTTTT; abundance: -; j_gene: TRBJ2-2; d_gene: -; v_gene: TRBV6-1; len: 13
CDR3aa: CASSQTGVGSGNTIYF; CDR3nt: TGTGCCAGCAGCCAGACAGGCGTCGGCTCTGGAAACACCATATATTTT; abundance: -; j_gene: TRBJ1-3; d_gene: -; v_gene: TRBV7-2; len: 16
CDR3aa: CASSYEFAGPASGDF; CDR3nt: TGTGCCAGCAGTTACGAGTTCGCGGGACCAGCTAGTGGGGACTTC; abundance: few; j_gene: TRBJ2-7; d_gene: -; v_gene: TRBV6-2/TRBV6-3; len: 15
CDR3aa: CASSPDGRINHPQHF; CDR3nt: TGTGCCAGCAGCCCGGACGGGAGAATTAATCATCCCCAGCATTTT; abundance: -; j_gene: TRBJ1-5; d_gene: -; v_gene: TRBV28; len: 15
CDR3aa: CASSDSAAGSYNEQFF; CDR3nt: TGTGCCAGCAGTGACTCGGCAGCGGGGTCCTACAATGAGCAGTTCTTC; abundance: medium-sized; j_gene: TRBJ2-1; d_gene: TRBD2; v_gene: TRBV6-4; len: 16
CDR3aa: CAWIQGAGISGNTIYF; CDR3nt: TGTGCCTGGATCCAGGGGGCAGGGATCTCTGGAAACACCATATATTTT; abundance: -; j_gene: TRBJ1-3; d_gene: TRBD1; v_gene: TRBV30; len: 16
CDR3aa: CASRTNVGDEQFF; CDR3nt: TGTGCCAGCAGAACAAACGTGGGCGATGAGCAGTTCTTC; abundance: -; j_gene: TRBJ2-1; d_gene: -; v_gene: TRBV2; len: 13
CDR3aa: CASSQEGQGNYGYTF; CDR3nt: TGTGCCAGCAGCCAAGAGGGACAGGGGAACTATGGCTACACCTTC; abundance: -; j_gene: TRBJ1-2; d_gene: TRBD1; v_gene: TRBV3-1/TRBV3-2; len: 15
CDR3aa: CAWSHGGQSKNIQYF; CDR3nt: TGTGCCTGGAGCCACGGGGGGCAGAGCAAAAACATTCAGTACTTC; abundance: -; j_gene: TRBJ2-4; d_gene: -; v_gene: TRBV30; len: 15
CDR3aa: CASSLGTPTWNTEAFF; CDR3nt: TGTGCCAGCAGCCTCGGGACACCAACTTGGAACACTGAAGCTTTCTTT; abundance: -; j_gene: TRBJ1-1; d_gene: -; v_gene: TRBV7-9; len: 16